This TCR beta chain was sequenced for a study of OX40 agonist ivuxolimab in advanced cancers. Describing the broader study: Ivuxolimab, which targeted the costimulatory receptor OX40 (CD134), was an agonistic, fully human IgG2 monoclonal antibody. Intravenous ivuxolimab was administered to patients every 2 weeks at six dose levels: 0.01, 0.1, 0.3, 1.5, 3 and 10 mg/kg. Among the approximately 50 dose-escalation patients, around 20 had hepatocellular carcinoma, approximately 15 melanoma, 9 renal cell carcinoma and 9 head and neck cancer. A male proportion of roughly 80% and a mean age of approximately 61 years, ranging from roughly 23 to 79, were recorded for the dose-escalation cohort. Patients were allowed to have had prior anti-PD-1, anti-PD-L1 or anti-CTLA-4 therapy, and 30% to 40% of the dose-escalation patients had been treated with checkpoint inhibitors. Three dose-escalation patients achieved partial responses, one with hepatocellular carcinoma and two with cutaneous melanoma. Peripheral TCRbeta sequencing was intended to test whether TCR sequence diversity was altered and clonal T-cell expansion was caused by ivuxolimab. The paper describes the monotherapy dose-escalation part (N of about 55 patients) of the phase I trial of ivuxolimab.

The trial excluded patients who had a history of autoimmune disease or were on systemic immunosuppression. Peripheral blood for TCR sequencing was drawn from every dose cohort at baseline, at cycle 4 day 1 and at cycle 7 day 1. The samples were drawn from a first-in-human, open-label, multicenter phase I dose-escalation trial of ivuxolimab. Adults with locally advanced or metastatic melanoma, renal cell carcinoma, hepatocellular carcinoma or head and neck squamous cell carcinoma were enrolled in the trial. Before TCR sequencing, CD4+ T cells and CD8+ T cells were sorted from peripheral blood as separate populations. Comment on this clone: The specificity of this receptor is unknown. No qualities accompany the bases; no much larger clone lies one base away.

Genomic DNA was extracted from sorted cells for sequencing of the TCRbeta CDR3 region. TCRbeta CDR3 regions were sequenced using the immunoSEQ Assay. TCRdb mirrors the immuneACCESS table, restricted to in-frame sequences. Some clones are absent from its copies; in checked studies, under half trace to an unresolved V gene, and the reason for the others is unknown. This sample is represented by approximately 35,000 clones; approximately 90% of them were singletons. Of the sample, around a third is held by the ten largest clones. Summary of the overall study and its limitations: At doses of 0.1 to 3.0 mg/kg, clonal expansion of both CD4+ and CD8+ blood T cells was observed from baseline to week 6. On average, CD8+ T cells showed more expanded clones than CD4+ T cells after ivuxolimab. In the 0.1-3.0 mg/kg groups, partial responders were among the patients with the lowest normalized peripheral clonal expansion, particularly in CD8+ T cells. The antigen specificity of the peripheral T cells that underwent clonal expansion was not determined. Low levels of normalized T-cell clonal expansion were also seen in some nonresponding patients.

This clonotype was sampled from an adult with an advanced solid tumor such as melanoma, head and neck, liver or kidney cancer. The source was CD4+ or CD8+ T cells sorted from blood, collected in a trial of the OX40 agonist ivuxolimab.

The DNA reads TGTGCCAGCAGTTTATCGCCCAACCACCGGGACAGGGACCCTACTGGGGCCAACGTCCTGACTTTC. Its protein product is CASSLSPNHRDRDPTGANVLTF. Here the chain combines TRBV27 and TRBJ2-6, and TRBD1 matches 9 of the central bases. CDR1 MNHEY and CDR2 SMNVEV were looked up in the germline V gene (reference sequence). V is pruned by 0 bases and J by 2 bases, leaving 17 bases of the junction without a gene match. From the cysteine through the phenylalanine, the CDR3 covers 22 amino acids. This entry keeps only the CDR3 DNA: 66 bases, framed from base 1.